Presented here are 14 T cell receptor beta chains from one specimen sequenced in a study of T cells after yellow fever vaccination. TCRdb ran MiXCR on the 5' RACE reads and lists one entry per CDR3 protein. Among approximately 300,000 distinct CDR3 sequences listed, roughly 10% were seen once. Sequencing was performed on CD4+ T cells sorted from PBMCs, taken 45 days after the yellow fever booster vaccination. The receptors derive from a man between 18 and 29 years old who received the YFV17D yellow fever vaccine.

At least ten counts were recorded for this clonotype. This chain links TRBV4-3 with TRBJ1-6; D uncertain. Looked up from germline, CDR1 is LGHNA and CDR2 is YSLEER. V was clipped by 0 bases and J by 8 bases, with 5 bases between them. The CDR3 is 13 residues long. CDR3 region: CASSQDQDSPLHF. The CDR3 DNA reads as TGCGCCAGCAGCCAAGATCAGGATTCACCCCTCCACTTT.

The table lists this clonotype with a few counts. The DNA for the CDR3 is TGTGCCAGCAGCTTGGCGGGAATCAAAGAGACCCAGTACTTC. Translated: CASSLAGIKETQYF. This chain links TRBV5-5 with TRBJ2-5; perhaps TRBD2 as D (5 bases). V gave up 0 bases and J gave up 3 bases, with 9 bases separating them. Germline CDR1 is SGHKS and CDR2 is YYEKEE (reference sequence). This CDR3 is built from 14 residues.

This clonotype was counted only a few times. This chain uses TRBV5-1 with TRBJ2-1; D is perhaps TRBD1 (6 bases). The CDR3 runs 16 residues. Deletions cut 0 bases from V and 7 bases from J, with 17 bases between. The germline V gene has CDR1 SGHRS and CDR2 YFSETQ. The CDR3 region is CASSLGDKQGPNEQFF. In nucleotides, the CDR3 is TGCGCCAGCAGCTTGGGCGACAAACAGGGCCCGAATGAGCAGTTCTTC.

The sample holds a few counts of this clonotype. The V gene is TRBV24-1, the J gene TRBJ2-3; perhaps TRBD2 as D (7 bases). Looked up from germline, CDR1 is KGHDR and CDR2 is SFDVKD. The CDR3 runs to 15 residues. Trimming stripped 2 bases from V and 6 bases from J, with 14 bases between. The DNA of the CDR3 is TGTGCCACCAGTGATTCCCGGGGGGCCGCGGATACGCAGTATTTT. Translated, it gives CATSDSRGAADTQYF.

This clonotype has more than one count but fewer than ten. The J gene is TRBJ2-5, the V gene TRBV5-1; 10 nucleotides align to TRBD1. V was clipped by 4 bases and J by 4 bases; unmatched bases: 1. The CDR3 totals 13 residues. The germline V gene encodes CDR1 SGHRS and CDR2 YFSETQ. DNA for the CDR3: TGCGCCAGCAGCGGGACAGGGGCAGAGACCCAGTACTTC. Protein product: CASSGTGAETQYF.

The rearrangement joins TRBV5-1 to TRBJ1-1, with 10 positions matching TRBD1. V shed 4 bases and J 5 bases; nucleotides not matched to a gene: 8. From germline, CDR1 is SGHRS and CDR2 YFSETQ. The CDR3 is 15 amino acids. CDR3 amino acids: CASSKETGGATEAFF. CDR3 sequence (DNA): TGCGCCAGCAGCAAAGAGACAGGGGGCGCGACTGAAGCTTTCTTT.

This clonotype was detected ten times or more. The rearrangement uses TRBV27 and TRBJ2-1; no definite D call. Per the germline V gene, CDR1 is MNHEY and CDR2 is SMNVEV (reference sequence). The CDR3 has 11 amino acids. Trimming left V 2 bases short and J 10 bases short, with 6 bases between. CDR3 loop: CASSLGLEQFF. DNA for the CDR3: TGTGCCAGCAGTTTAGGATTAGAGCAGTTCTTC.

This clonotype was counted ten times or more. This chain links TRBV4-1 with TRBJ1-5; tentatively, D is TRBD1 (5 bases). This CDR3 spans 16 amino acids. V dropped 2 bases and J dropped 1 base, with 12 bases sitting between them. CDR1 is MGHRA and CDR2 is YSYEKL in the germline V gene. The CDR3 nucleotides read TGCGCCAGCAGCCAACCGGGACGGCAGAGCAATCAGCCCCAGCATTTT. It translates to CASSQPGRQSNQPQHF.

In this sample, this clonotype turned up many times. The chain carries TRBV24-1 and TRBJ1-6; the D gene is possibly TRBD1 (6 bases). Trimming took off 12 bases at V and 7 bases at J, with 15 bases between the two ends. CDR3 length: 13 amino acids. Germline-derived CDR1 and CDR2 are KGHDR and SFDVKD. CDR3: CAVIQGGNSPLHF. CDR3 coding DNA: TGTGCCGTCATACAGGGTGGAAATTCACCCCTCCACTTT.

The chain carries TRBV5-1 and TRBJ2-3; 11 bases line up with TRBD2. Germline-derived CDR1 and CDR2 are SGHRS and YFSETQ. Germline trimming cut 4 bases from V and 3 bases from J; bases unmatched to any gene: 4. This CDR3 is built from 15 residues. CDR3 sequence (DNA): TGCGCCAGCAGCCCGGGACTAGCGGAAACAGATACGCAGTATTTT. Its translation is CASSPGLAETDTQYF.

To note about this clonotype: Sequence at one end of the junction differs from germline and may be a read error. The CDR3 here is CASSPGGSGLLNEQFF. CDR3 nucleotides: TGTGCTAGCAGTCCAGGGGGTAGCGGGCTCCTCAATGAGCAGTTCTTC. This rearrangement joins TRBV7-7 to TRBJ2-1, with D perhaps assigned TRBD1 or TRBD2 (7 bases each). There are 16 residues in the CDR3. In germline, CDR1 is SSHAT, CDR2 FNYEAQ (reference sequence).

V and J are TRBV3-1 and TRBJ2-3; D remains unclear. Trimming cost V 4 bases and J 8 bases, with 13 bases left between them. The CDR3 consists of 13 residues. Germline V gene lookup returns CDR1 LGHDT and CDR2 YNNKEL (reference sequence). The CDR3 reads CASSPEIRFTQYF. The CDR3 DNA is TGTGCCAGCAGCCCGGAGATTAGATTTACGCAGTATTTT.

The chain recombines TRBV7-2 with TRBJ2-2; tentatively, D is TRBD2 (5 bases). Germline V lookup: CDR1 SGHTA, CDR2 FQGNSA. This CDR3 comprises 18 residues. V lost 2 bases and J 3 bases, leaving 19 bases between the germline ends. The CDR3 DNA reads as TGTGCCAGCAGCTTATATGATTGGCGGAGAGCGGACACCGGGGAGCTGTTTTTT. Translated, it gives CASSLYDWRRADTGELFF.

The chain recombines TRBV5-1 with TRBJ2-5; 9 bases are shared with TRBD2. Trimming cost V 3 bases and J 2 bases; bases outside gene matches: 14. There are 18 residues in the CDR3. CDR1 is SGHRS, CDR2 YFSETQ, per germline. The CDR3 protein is CASSSLALAGTYQETQYF. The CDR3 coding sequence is TGCGCCAGCAGCTCCCTGGCGCTAGCGGGGACCTATCAAGAGACCCAGTACTTC.